These T cell receptor beta chains were read from a single sample in a study of memory CD4+ T cells and cytomegalovirus serostatus. The method was immunoSEQ multiplex PCR; TCRdb's version includes in-frame clones alone and lacks a portion of them. The top ten hold around 2.6% of the sample, which has about 73,000 clones, around 82% seen once. Input material: memory CD4+ T cells from blood. Receptors were obtained from an adult in good health and CMV-seropositive. Each CDR3 is given with its conserved first and last residue. D genes are given only for firm matches. The size entry is marked missing in some rows and otherwise reads once, few, many or a size class.

NA	TRBV27	NA	TRBJ2-3	TGTGCCAGCAGGGGAAGCACAGATACGCAGTATTTT	CASRGSTDTQYF
few	TRBV4-2	NA	TRBJ1-2	TGTGCCAGCACCCTAGAGGGGGCTAACTATGGCTACACCTTC	CASTLEGANYGYTF
NA	TRBV5-6	NA	TRBJ2-1	TGTGCCAGCAGCTTGGGAGTGAGCAGGCGGGATGAGCAGTTCTTC	CASSLGVSRRDEQFF
NA	TRBV27	TRBD1	TRBJ1-2	TGTGCCAGCAGTTTATTCTCGACAGGGGATGGCTACACCTTC	CASSLFSTGDGYTF
few	TRBV9	NA	TRBJ2-3	TGTGCCAGCAGCGTCGGAGGGACCACAGATACGCAGTATTTT	CASSVGGTTDTQYF
once	TRBV7-9	NA	TRBJ1-4	TGTGCCAGCAGCTTATTCGCGGGCAATGAAAAACTGTTTTTT	CASSLFAGNEKLFF
NA	TRBV6-1	NA	TRBJ1-6	TGTGCCAGCAGTCTCCGGGACAACGGGTCACCCCTCCACTTT	CASSLRDNGSPLHF
NA	TRBV30	NA	TRBJ1-1	TGTGCCTGGATCCCATTATCAGGGTCCGGGAACACTGAAGCTTTCTTT	CAWIPLSGSGNTEAFF
NA	TRBV5-6	NA	TRBJ2-7	TGTGCCAGCAGCGGACGTTCCAACGCGATATACGAGCAGTACTTC	CASSGRSNAIYEQYF
NA	TRBV7-9	NA	TRBJ1-4	TGTGCCAGCAGCCCTTGGGACCGCTCCTCAGGGCGACTGTTTTTT	CASSPWDRSSGRLFF
NA	TRBV2	TRBD1	TRBJ1-5	TGTGCCAGCAGTGCCCCACAGGGGACGCGGGAGCAGCCCCAGCATTTT	CASSAPQGTREQPQHF
NA	TRBV7-6	NA	TRBJ1-4	TGTGCCAGCAGCTTAAATCCCCTGGGGACTAATGAAAAACTGTTTTTT	CASSLNPLGTNEKLFF
NA	TRBV5-1	NA	TRBJ2-5	TGCGCCAGCAGCCGGGGGGACAGGTTACAAGAGACCCAGTACTTC	CASSRGDRLQETQYF
NA	TRBV6-1	NA	TRBJ1-3	TGTGCCAGCAGTCCCGTCGGACAGTCGAACACCATATATTTT	CASSPVGQSNTIYF
NA	TRBV19	NA	TRBJ1-3	TGTGCCAGTAGTAGCCGTGAAGGGGACACCATATATTTT	CASSSREGDTIYF
NA	TRBV18	NA	TRBJ2-1	TGTGCCAGCTCACCACCGGACTCGAATGAGCAGTTCTTC	CASSPPDSNEQFF
once	TRBV29-1	TRBD1	TRBJ1-2	TGCAGCGTTTCCCAGGGGGCAGACTATGGCTACACCTTC	CSVSQGADYGYTF
NA	TRBV11-3	TRBD1	TRBJ2-3	TGTGCCAGCAGCTTAGGGACAGGGAACACAGATACGCAGTATTTT	CASSLGTGNTDTQYF
NA	TRBV5-4	NA	TRBJ2-2	TGTGCCAGCAGCCCCGACAGGGGAGGGACCGGGGAGCTGTTTTTT	CASSPDRGGTGELFF
NA	TRBV27	NA	TRBJ2-3	TGTGCCAGCAGTCCCCTCAGTATGTGGGCAGATACGCAGTATTTT	CASSPLSMWADTQYF
NA	TRBV6-4	NA	TRBJ2-6	TGTGCCAGCAGTGCCGGGCGAACGGCCAACGTCCTGACTTTC	CASSAGRTANVLTF
NA	TRBV5-6	NA	TRBJ1-3	TGTGCCAGCAGCCCCGGGGGGCTCGGGCCCGGAAACACCATATATTTT	CASSPGGLGPGNTIYF
few	TRBV18	NA	TRBJ1-1	TGTGCCAGCTCACCGGGAGTGAACACTGAAGCTTTCTTT	CASSPGVNTEAFF
NA	TRBV12-5	NA	TRBJ1-3	TGTGCTAGTGGCTCAGGACAGCCTGGAAACACCATATATTTT	CASGSGQPGNTIYF
NA	TRBV7-2	NA	TRBJ2-3	TGTGCCAGCAGCTCCGCAAGTGGGGATACGCAGTATTTT	CASSSASGDTQYF
once	TRBV7-9	NA	TRBJ1-2	TGTGCCAGCAGCTTCGGACAGCACTATGGCTACACCTTC	CASSFGQHYGYTF
NA	TRBV6-1	NA	TRBJ2-5	TGTGCCAGCAGTGTGCGGTGGCTCCAAGAGACCCAGTACTTC	CASSVRWLQETQYF
once	TRBV6-5	NA	TRBJ2-1	TGTGCCAGCAGGGAGGCGGGATTGGGGAATGAGCAGTTCTTC	CASREAGLGNEQFF
NA	TRBV6-5	NA	TRBJ1-1	TGTGCCAGCAGTGACTCAGGGGACCCAAGGACTGAAGCTTTCTTT	CASSDSGDPRTEAFF
NA	TRBV12-5	TRBD2	TRBJ2-1	TGTGCTAGTGGCAATAGCGGGGGGGCGGTTGAGCAGTTCTTC	CASGNSGGAVEQFF
NA	TRBV15	NA	TRBJ2-2	TGTGCCACCAGCAGAGATGAGGGAATCACCGGGGAGCTGTTTTTT	CATSRDEGITGELFF
NA	TRBV5-1	TRBD1	TRBJ1-2	TGCGCCAGCAGCTTTCAACAGGGGGCAGCTTCGGGCTACACCTTC	CASSFQQGAASGYTF
NA	TRBV7-2	NA	TRBJ1-3	TGTGCCAGCAGCTTAGCCTTAAAAAGCTCTGGAAACACCATATATTTT	CASSLALKSSGNTIYF
NA	TRBV25-1	TRBD1	TRBJ2-7	TGTGCCAGCATTACAGGGACAGGGGGAACCTACGAGCAGTACTTC	CASITGTGGTYEQYF
NA	TRBV15	NA	TRBJ2-1	TGTGCCACCAGCAGGGACGGGGGATCAACCTACAATGAGCAGTTCTTC	CATSRDGGSTYNEQFF